A single sample is the source of the 7 T cell receptor beta chains below, sequenced in a study of T cell repertoires in cytomegalovirus infection. Each CDR3 protein gets one entry after TCRdb re-called the reads with MiXCR. The sample contains 200,000 or so distinct CDR3 sequences, 28% of which appear only once. Sequenced: PBMCs. Receptor source: a human donor in good health (CMV status not recorded). Some clones in this sample may be carry-over from other donors' samples.

This clonotype was seen a single time. The CDR3: CASSLTAGALSNQPQHF. DNA of the CDR3: TGTGCCAGCAGTTTAACAGCAGGGGCCCTTAGCAATCAGCCCCAGCATTTT. The chain combines TRBV28 with TRBJ1-5, with D perhaps TRBD1 (6 bases). Trimming stripped 2 bases from V and 0 bases from J, with 14 bases between. There are 17 residues in the CDR3. Germline CDR1 is MDHEN and CDR2 is SYDVKM.

This chain links TRBV7-2 with TRBJ1-5, with D unresolved. The germline V gene encodes CDR1 SGHTA and CDR2 FQGNSA. V lost 0 bases to trimming and J lost 0 bases, with 6 bases between them. The CDR3 consists of 15 residues. CDR3 amino acids: CASSLALNSNQPQHF. In nucleotides, the CDR3 is TGTGCCAGCAGCTTAGCCCTGAATAGCAATCAGCCCCAGCATTTT.

The chain joins TRBV11-2 to TRBJ2-7; D is unclear. This CDR3 has 15 residues. Trimming removed 5 bases at V and 1 base at J, with 15 bases between. Germline assignment: CDR1 SGHAT and CDR2 FQNNGV. This chain's CDR3 is CASSTRLAESYEQYF. The CDR3 DNA follows: TGTGCCAGCAGCACCCGGCTGGCGGAGTCCTACGAGCAGTACTTC.

This clonotype was seen more than once but under ten times. The rearrangement joins TRBV7-2 to TRBJ1-1; the D gene is possibly TRBD1 (6 bases). The CDR3 is 12 amino acids. The germline V gene has CDR1 SGHTA and CDR2 FQGNSA. V was shortened by 4 bases and J by 9 bases, with 12 bases between the two germline ends. CDR3 in amino acids: CASSSQGNQAFF. The DNA for the CDR3 is TGTGCCAGCAGCTCACAGGGAAACCAAGCTTTCTTT.

The gene calls are TRBV12-3 or TRBV12-4 and TRBJ1-1; D gene ambiguous. V dropped 2 bases and J dropped 1 base, with 5 bases sitting between them. There are 13 residues in the CDR3. CDR3 residues: CASSLLANTEAFF. DNA for the CDR3: TGTGCCAGCAGTTTATTGGCGAACACTGAAGCTTTCTTT.

This clonotype was seen only a few times. This chain uses TRBV4-2 with TRBJ2-7; TRBD2 agrees at 9 bases. V was clipped by 4 bases and J by 1 base; unmatched bases: 8. Germline loops: CDR1 LGHNA, CDR2 YNFKEQ. CDR3 size: 16 residues. As DNA, the CDR3 is TGTGCCAGCAGCCCAACCACAAGCGGGGGGTCCTACGAGCAGTACTTC. Translating gives CASSPTTSGGSYEQYF.

The V call is TRBV7-3, the J call TRBJ2-1; TRBD1 aligns across 9 bases. This CDR3 has 16 amino acids. The ends lost 5 bases at V and 8 bases at J; junction bases unmatched: 13. CDR1 is SGHTA, CDR2 FQGTGA, per germline. The CDR3 nucleotides are TGTGCCAGCAGCCGATCTCTGGACAGGGGAAGGGATGAGCAGTTCTTC. Protein sequence: CASSRSLDRGRDEQFF.